These T cell receptor beta chains were read from a single sample in a study of T cell responses to AZD1222 COVID-19 vaccine. Clones were sequenced by immunoSEQ multiplex PCR, and TCRdb holds only the in-frame ones, with some missing. The repertoire includes around 91,000 clones, 70% to 90% of them detected once, and 15% to 20% sits in the top ten. The sequencing used peripheral blood, collected on day 0 of AZD1222 vaccination. The receptor set was obtained from an adult in good health. The CDR3 runs from the conserved cysteine through the conserved F or W. A D gene is named only where the DNA matches it firmly. Not all rows give a size; the values are once, few, many and, for expanded clones, a class.

J | V | length | D | size | CDR3 | DNA
TRBJ1-1 | TRBV6-2/TRBV6-3 | 15 | . | . | CASSYPLVQVTEAFF | TGTGCCAGCAGTTACCCTCTCGTCCAGGTCACTGAAGCTTTCTTT
TRBJ1-5 | TRBV19 | 13 | . | . | CASSMGRSQPQHF | TGTGCCAGTAGTATGGGCCGAAGTCAGCCCCAGCATTTT
TRBJ2-3 | TRBV7-9 | 17 | TRBD2 | . | CASSPSRLAGRTDTQYF | TGTGCCAGCAGCCCCTCGCGACTAGCGGGACGCACAGATACGCAGTATTTT
TRBJ1-2 | TRBV6-5 | 13 | . | . | CASSSGQNYGYTF | TGTGCCAGCAGCTCCGGGCAAAACTATGGCTACACCTTC
TRBJ2-5 | TRBV19 | 15 | TRBD1 | . | CASSIMSGGAETQYF | TGTGCCAGTAGTATAATGTCAGGGGGCGCGGAGACCCAGTACTTC
TRBJ1-4 | TRBV10-3 | 14 | TRBD1 | . | CAIKGAATNEKLFF | TGTGCCATCAAGGGGGCAGCAACTAATGAAAAACTGTTTTTT
TRBJ2-7 | TRBV9 | 15 | TRBD2 | medium-sized | CASSVDTSGGREQYF | TGTGCCAGCAGCGTAGACACTAGCGGGGGGAGGGAGCAGTACTTC
TRBJ2-7 | TRBV6-5 | 13 | TRBD1 | few | CASLTGNTYEQYF | TGTGCCAGCCTGACAGGGAATACCTACGAGCAGTACTTC
TRBJ2-5 | TRBV5-1 | 15 | TRBD1 | . | CASSWTGGVLETQYF | TGCGCCAGCAGCTGGACAGGTGGCGTGCTCGAGACCCAGTACTTC
TRBJ1-3 | TRBV18 | 16 | . | . | CASSPAAGLSGNTIYF | TGTGCCAGCTCACCAGCGGCAGGCCTCTCTGGAAACACCATATATTTT
TRBJ1-3 | TRBV9 | 13 | . | . | CASSGGAGNTIYF | TGTGCCAGCAGCGGGGGGGCTGGAAACACCATATATTTT
TRBJ2-7 | TRBV6-6 | 13 | TRBD1 | . | CASSRDRSYEQYF | TGTGCCAGCAGCCGGGACAGATCCTACGAGCAGTACTTC
TRBJ2-3 | TRBV6-2/TRBV6-3 | 15 | TRBD2 | . | CASSYLAGGLDTQYF | TGTGCCAGCAGTTACTTAGCGGGGGGCCTAGATACGCAGTATTTT
TRBJ2-2 | TRBV19 | 14 | . | . | CASSGKEGAGELFF | TGTGCCAGTAGTGGCAAGGAGGGTGCCGGGGAGCTGTTTTTT
TRBJ1-6 | TRBV10-3 | 15 | . | few | CAISEGGQGNSPLHF | TGTGCCATCAGTGAAGGTGGGCAGGGAAATTCACCCCTCCACTTT
TRBJ1-2 | TRBV6-5 | 14 | . | . | CASSYDGANYGYTF | TGTGCCAGCAGTTACGACGGAGCTAACTATGGCTACACCTTC
TRBJ1-2 | TRBV6-5 | 14 | TRBD1 | . | CASSYGDRIYGYTF | TGTGCCAGCAGTTACGGGGACAGAATTTATGGCTACACCTTC
TRBJ1-5 | TRBV19 | 19 | . | . | CASSTYYTRQPMSNQPQHF | TGTGCCAGTAGTACCTACTACACTCGACAGCCCATGAGCAATCAGCCCCAGCATTTT
TRBJ1-6 | TRBV5-1 | 15 | . | . | CASSRTGTLSSPLHF | TGCGCCAGCAGCAGAACCGGGACACTGTCTTCACCCCTCCACTTT
TRBJ1-5 | TRBV6-5 | 14 | TRBD1 | . | CASSHTGGNQPQHF | TGTGCCAGCAGCCACACAGGGGGGAATCAGCCCCAGCATTTT
TRBJ2-1 | TRBV19 | 15 | TRBD2 | . | CASSIFTSGSHEQFF | TGTGCCAGTAGTATATTCACTAGCGGGAGTCATGAGCAGTTCTTC
TRBJ1-5 | TRBV19 | 14 | TRBD1 | . | CASSTTGSGQPQHF | TGTGCCAGTAGTACGACAGGGAGCGGGCAGCCCCAGCATTTT
TRBJ2-7 | TRBV28 | 12 | TRBD1 | . | CATWTGKDEQYF | TGTGCCACCTGGACAGGGAAGGACGAGCAGTACTTC
TRBJ2-7 | TRBV6-2/TRBV6-3 | 14 | TRBD2 | . | CASSRLAGGYEQYF | TGTGCCAGCAGTCGACTAGCGGGAGGGTACGAGCAGTACTTC
TRBJ2-3 | TRBV5-1 | 14 | . | . | CASSTMDGTDTQYF | TGCGCCAGCAGCACCATGGACGGGACAGATACGCAGTATTTT
TRBJ1-2 | TRBV18 | 14 | . | . | CASSPGTAKDGYTF | TGTGCCAGCTCACCCGGGACTGCGAAAGATGGCTACACCTTC
TRBJ2-3 | TRBV5-1 | 15 | TRBD2 | . | CASSFLAGATDTQYF | TGCGCCAGCAGCTTTCTAGCGGGAGCCACAGATACGCAGTATTTT
TRBJ2-7 | TRBV13 | 14 | . | . | CASSFQGGVSEQYF | TGTGCCAGCAGCTTCCAGGGGGGAGTGAGCGAGCAGTACTTC
TRBJ1-2 | TRBV5-1 | 14 | TRBD1 | . | CASSPEGQGHGYTF | TGCGCCAGCAGCCCTGAGGGACAGGGTCATGGCTACACCTTC
TRBJ2-7 | TRBV5-1 | 16 | . | . | CASSPRTGTSSYEQYF | TGCGCCAGCAGCCCCCGGACTGGCACGAGCTCCTACGAGCAGTACTTC